This TCR beta chain was sequenced for a study of shared clonotypes between healthy human individuals. This clone was seen only a few times. What it recognizes is unknown. V lost 6 bases to trimming and J lost 2 bases, with 14 bases between them. Per the germline V gene, CDR1 is MDHEN and CDR2 is SYDVKM. This CDR3 has 14 residues. Sequencing was performed with immunoSEQ multiplex PCR; in TCRdb, only in-frame clones are kept and a portion is missing. The table records over 850,000 clones, about 84% of them present only once. Study outcomes and limitations: Clonotypes not shared had lower generation probabilities than those common to all four donors.

The chain employs TRBV28 and TRBJ2-7; no definite D call. Material for sequencing was memory CD4+ T cells from PBMCs. Subset noted: CD45RA-negative fraction. The origin of this receptor is a man aged 18-30 years in good health. Some clones in this sample may be carry-over from other donors' samples. CDR3 in amino acids: CASRKEMPPYEQYF. As DNA, the CDR3 is TGTGCCAGCAGAAAGGAGATGCCGCCCTACGAGCAGTACTTC.